Listed below are T cell receptor beta chains from one sample, sequenced in a study of blood T cells in healthy people across ages. TCRdb reprocessed the 5' RACE reads via MiXCR and lists one record per CDR3 protein. The sample consists of approximately 940,000 distinct CDR3 sequences, roughly 52% of them appearing once. Sequencing was done on a sample of blood. These TCRs come from a man aged 25 to 40 in good health. CDR3s include the opening cysteine and the closing phenylalanine or tryptophan. Fields, in order: J gene, clone size, D gene, V gene, CDR3 protein, CDR3 DNA. A D gene is named only where the DNA matches it firmly. Clone size is given for some rows only: seen once, a few or many times, or a class if the clone is expanded.

j_call: TRBJ1-5
clone_size: .
d_call: .
v_call: TRBV15
cdr3_aa: CATSRDKGYNQPQHF
cdr3_nt: TGTGCCACCAGCAGAGATAAAGGCTACAATCAGCCCCAGCATTTT

j_call: TRBJ1-6
clone_size: .
d_call: .
v_call: TRBV5-1
cdr3_aa: CASSPGWDNSPLHF
cdr3_nt: TGCGCCAGCAGCCCAGGGTGGGATAATTCACCCCTCCACTTT

j_call: TRBJ2-5
clone_size: .
d_call: .
v_call: TRBV4-2
cdr3_aa: CASSQDLSRKEETQYF
cdr3_nt: TGTGCCAGCAGCCAAGATTTGAGTAGAAAAGAAGAGACCCAGTACTTC

j_call: TRBJ1-2
clone_size: few
d_call: .
v_call: TRBV5-1
cdr3_aa: CASSGGQSYGYTF
cdr3_nt: TGCGCCAGCAGTGGCGGACAGAGCTATGGCTACACCTTC

j_call: TRBJ2-1
clone_size: .
d_call: .
v_call: TRBV27
cdr3_aa: CASSFVWPGEQFF
cdr3_nt: TGTGCCAGCAGTTTTGTTTGGCCCGGTGAGCAGTTCTTC

j_call: TRBJ2-1
clone_size: .
d_call: TRBD2
v_call: TRBV27
cdr3_aa: CASSQTSGTYSEQFF
cdr3_nt: TGTGCCAGCAGCCAGACTAGCGGGACCTACAGTGAGCAGTTCTTC

j_call: TRBJ2-1
clone_size: .
d_call: TRBD2
v_call: TRBV28
cdr3_aa: CASSCILPCAGGISNEQFF
cdr3_nt: TGTGCCAGCAGTTGTATTCTGCCCTGCGCGGGGGGCATAAGCAATGAGCAGTTCTTC

j_call: TRBJ2-7
clone_size: .
d_call: .
v_call: TRBV20-1
cdr3_aa: CSARDPRDISYEQYF
cdr3_nt: TGCAGTGCTAGAGACCCCAGGGACATATCCTACGAGCAGTACTTC

j_call: TRBJ1-6
clone_size: few
d_call: TRBD1
v_call: TRBV7-8
cdr3_aa: CASSLATGASNSPLHF
cdr3_nt: TGTGCCAGCAGCTTAGCGACAGGGGCTAGTAATTCACCCCTCCACTTT

j_call: TRBJ2-3
clone_size: .
d_call: TRBD2
v_call: TRBV9
cdr3_aa: CASSVGPSGDTDTQYF
cdr3_nt: TGTGCCAGCAGCGTAGGTCCTAGCGGGGACACAGATACGCAGTATTTT